One and the same sample provided the 24 T cell receptor beta chains below, sequenced in a study of blood T cell repertoires in COVID-19. Measured with immunoSEQ multiplex PCR; TCRdb has only the in-frame clones, and not every one. This sample has almost 400,000 clones, with about 89% found just once. Sequences were obtained from peripheral blood. These receptors originate from a woman in her sixties with COVID-19, enrolled during active disease.

The rearrangement joins TRBV18 to TRBJ1-1; TRBD1 matches 8 bases. This CDR3 region has 14 residues. Germline lookup yields CDR1 KGHSH and CDR2 LQKENI. Germline trimming cut 3 bases from V and 3 bases from J; bases unmatched to any gene: 3. DNA of the CDR3: TGTGCCAGCTCACCGACAGGGGTATACACTGAAGCTTTCTTT. Translation gives CASSPTGVYTEAFF.

The V and J genes are TRBV9 and TRBJ2-1; D may be TRBD1 (5 bases). The CDR3 runs to 13 residues. Trimming stripped 3 bases from V and 6 bases from J, with 10 bases between. The germline V gene encodes CDR1 SGDLS and CDR2 YYNGEE. This chain's CDR3 is CASSGSGINEQFF. The CDR3 DNA follows: TGTGCCAGCAGCGGCTCAGGGATCAATGAGCAGTTCTTC.

The rearrangement joins TRBV2 to TRBJ1-2, with 8 bases aligning to TRBD1. The ends lost 8 bases at V and 0 bases at J; junction bases unmatched: 2. The germline CDR1 and CDR2 sequences are SNHLY and FYNNEI. This CDR3 comprises 13 residues. Here the CDR3 DNA reads TGTGCCAGCGAACAGGGGGCTAACTATGGCTACACCTTC. Protein sequence: CASEQGANYGYTF.

This clone was counted a few times. J is TRBJ1-4 and V is TRBV28, with a tentative D call TRBD1 (6 bases). Trimming removed 6 bases at V and 5 bases at J, with 16 bases between. CDR1 is MDHEN, CDR2 SYDVKM, per germline. CDR3 length: 15 residues. CDR3 in DNA: TGTGCCAGCAGCGCTCAAACAGGGTTGAATGAAAAACTGTTTTTT. It translates to CASSAQTGLNEKLFF.

The DNA of the CDR3 is TGTGCTGTCGGGCAAGAGACCCAGTACTTC. Its translation: CAVGQETQYF. The chain carries TRBV7-9 and TRBJ2-5, with unresolved D. CDR3 length: 10 residues. Germline CDR1 SEHNR, CDR2 FQNEAQ (reference sequence). The variable domain in full, with the rest retrieved from reference TRBV7-9 and TRBJ2-5, is DTGVSQNPRHKITKRGQNVTFRCDPISEHNRLYWYRQTLGQGPEFLTYFQNEAQLEKSRLLSDRFSAERPKGSFSTLEIQRTEQGDSAMYLCAVGQETQYFGPGTRLLVL.

The rearrangement uses TRBV3-1 (or the pseudogene TRBV3-2) and TRBJ2-3; possible D gene TRBD1, 7 bases. The CDR3 sequence is 16 residues long. Between the trimmed V and J ends, which lost 1 base and 5 bases, there was a span of 16 bases. In germline, CDR1 is LGHDT, CDR2 YNNKEL (reference sequence). The CDR3 nucleotides are TGTGCCAGCAGCCAAGTGGGGCAGGGGGGCGGAGATACGCAGTATTTT. Protein sequence: CASSQVGQGGGDTQYF.

The chain combines TRBV5-1 with TRBJ1-1; TRBD1 is a possible D gene (6 bases). From germline, CDR1 is SGHRS and CDR2 YFSETQ. Trimming stripped 2 bases from V and 5 bases from J, with 16 bases between. The CDR3 runs to 15 residues. The CDR3 bases are TGCGCCAGCAGCTTTGGGGGCCCTGCAGGAACTGAAGCTTTCTTT. It codes for CASSFGGPAGTEAFF.

This clone was observed a handful of times. Other DNA sequences in the same sample also yield this CDR3. This chain joins TRBV28 and TRBJ1-5, with D perhaps TRBD1 (5 bases). Germline V gene data show CDR1 as MDHEN and CDR2 as SYDVKM. This CDR3 comprises 14 residues. Between the trimmed V and J ends, which lost 5 bases and 2 bases, there was a span of 10 bases. The CDR3 coding sequence is TGTGCCAGCAGTCCGGGGGGTGGCAATCAGCCCCAGCATTTT. It translates to CASSPGGGNQPQHF.

This clone was seen a handful of times. This chain links TRBV7-2 with TRBJ1-2; possibly TRBD1 for D (6 bases). Germline lookup yields CDR1 SGHTA and CDR2 FQGNSA. This CDR3 contains 15 residues. V shed 5 bases and J shed 6 bases, with 19 bases lying between them. The CDR3 bases are TGTGCCAGCAGCCTCGGCCCAGGGGCTGGGGATGGCTACACCTTC. Its translation: CASSLGPGAGDGYTF.

This chain joins TRBV30 and TRBJ2-3; tentative D call: TRBD2 (6 bases). There are 11 residues in the CDR3. Germline assignment: CDR1 GTSNPN and CDR2 SVGIG (reference sequence). V was pared by 3 bases and J by 6 bases, with 7 bases between. As DNA, the CDR3 is TGTGCCTGGAGCCGGGGGGATACGCAGTATTTT. Amino acid sequence: CAWSRGDTQYF.

The J gene is TRBJ2-3, the V gene TRBV25-1; 7 nucleotides agree with TRBD2. Germline V CDR1 and CDR2: MGHDK, SYGVNS. Trimming cost V 5 bases and J 2 bases; bases outside gene matches: 13. The CDR3 is 17 amino acids. The CDR3 DNA reads as TGTGCCAGCAGTCCCCGGGGAGCTAGCGGTTCCACAGATACGCAGTATTTT. Amino acid sequence: CASSPRGASGSTDTQYF.

The chain uses TRBV7-9 and TRBJ1-2, with D unresolved. CDR1 is SEHNR, CDR2 FQNEAQ, per germline (reference sequence). V was shortened by 2 bases and J by 1 base, with 5 bases between the two germline ends. This CDR3 region has 13 residues. The CDR3 nucleotides read TGTGCCAGCAGCTTAAACAATAACTATGGCTACACCTTC. As protein: CASSLNNNYGYTF.

The V call is TRBV10-3, the J call TRBJ1-5; D unclear. This CDR3 comprises 15 residues. From germline, CDR1 is ENHRY and CDR2 SYGVKD. Trimming took 4 bases from V and 1 from J, leaving 11 bases between them. The CDR3 sequence: CAISVGVGSNQPQHF. CDR3 coding DNA: TGTGCCATCAGTGTGGGAGTGGGGAGCAATCAGCCCCAGCATTTT.

Written as DNA, the CDR3 is TGTGCCAGCAGCCAAGATCCGCAGAACTATGGCTACACCTTC. Amino acid sequence: CASSQDPQNYGYTF. The chain combines TRBV3-1 (or the pseudogene TRBV3-2) with TRBJ1-2; D unresolved. Germline CDR1 reads LGHDT; CDR2 reads YNNKEL (reference sequence). The CDR3 covers 14 residues. Trimming removed 0 bases at V and 2 bases at J, with 7 bases between.

The V gene is TRBV10-1, the J gene TRBJ2-2, with a possible D match to TRBD2 (5 bases). Germline V gives CDR1 WNHNN, CDR2 SYGVQD (reference sequence). This CDR3 comprises 14 residues. V was shortened by 0 bases and J by 4 bases, with 6 bases between the two germline ends. CDR3 nucleotides: TGCGCCAGCAGTGAGTCGCGGGTCACCGGGGAGCTGTTTTTT. It encodes CASSESRVTGELFF.

The chain links TRBV6-5 to TRBJ2-3; possible D gene TRBD1, 5 bases. Trimming left V 0 bases short and J 4 bases short, with 8 bases between. The CDR3 loop spans 14 amino acids. The germline V gene encodes CDR1 MNHEY and CDR2 SVGAGI. CDR3 coding DNA: TGTGCCAGCAGTTACTCGACCAGGGCAGATACGCAGTATTTT. Amino acid sequence: CASSYSTRADTQYF.

This clone was observed a few times. V is TRBV28 and J is TRBJ2-4; 8 bases align to TRBD2. The CDR3 totals 15 residues. CDR1 and CDR2 from the germline V gene are MDHEN and SYDVKM. The V segment lost 2 bases and the J segment 10 bases; nucleotides outside the gene matches: 10. CDR3 coding DNA: TGTGCCAGCAGTTTACTTAACGACCGGGAGGGGATTCAGTACTTC. Translation gives CASSLLNDREGIQYF.

The CDR3 bases are TGTGCCAGCAGTCCAAGTAGCTTCTACGAGCAGTACTTC. Translating it yields CASSPSSFYEQYF. The chain has TRBV7-9 and TRBJ2-7; unclear D gene. V lost 6 bases and J 3 bases, leaving 12 bases between the germline ends. There are 13 residues in the CDR3. Germline-derived CDR1 and CDR2 are SEHNR and FQNEAQ (reference sequence).

The chain links TRBV28 to TRBJ2-2; no clear D. This CDR3 has 15 amino acids. V dropped 3 bases and J dropped 8 bases, with 16 bases sitting between them. Germline V gene data show CDR1 as MDHEN and CDR2 as SYDVKM. The CDR3 bases are TGTGCCAGCAGTTTTGCAGGCACGGTCGCTGGGGAGCTGTTTTTT. It yields the protein CASSFAGTVAGELFF. Variable domain in full (rest from reference TRBV28 and TRBJ2-2): DVKVTQSSRYLVKRTGEKVFLECVQDMDHENMFWYRQDPGLGLRLIYFSYDVKMKEKGDIPEGYSVSREKKERFSLILESASTNQTSMYLCASSFAGTVAGELFFGEGSRLTVL.

The chain uses TRBV24-1 and TRBJ1-5, with 8 bases lining up with TRBD1. Per germline, CDR1 KGHDR and CDR2 SFDVKD. The CDR3 is 13 amino acids. Germline trimming cut 10 bases from V and 0 bases from J; bases unmatched to any gene: 1. The CDR3: CATGQDSNQPQHF. CDR3 sequence (DNA): TGTGCCACGGGACAGGATAGCAATCAGCCCCAGCATTTT.

This chain uses TRBV19 with TRBJ1-5, with D perhaps TRBD1 (5 bases). Germline lookup yields CDR1 LNHDA and CDR2 SQIVND (reference sequence). The V end lost 3 bases, the J end lost 3 bases, and 12 bases lay between the germline ends. The CDR3 has 15 residues. The CDR3 nucleotides are TGTGCCAGTAGTATTTGGGGGGGGAACAATCAGCCCCAGCATTTT. It translates to CASSIWGGNNQPQHF.

The rearrangement uses TRBV6-1 and TRBJ1-1, with D tentatively TRBD1 (5 bases). Per the germline V gene, CDR1 is MNHNS and CDR2 is SASEGT. Trimming took off 3 bases at V and 7 bases at J, with 15 bases between the two ends. CDR3 length: 14 amino acids. The CDR3 DNA follows: TGTGCCAGCAGTGAGGAAGGAGGGGCTAGTGAAGCTTTCTTT. Protein sequence: CASSEEGGASEAFF.

The V call is TRBV10-3, the J call TRBJ1-2, with TRBD1 as a possible D gene (5 bases). V shed 3 bases and J shed 4 bases, with 12 bases lying between them. Germline CDR1 is ENHRY and CDR2 is SYGVKD. The CDR3 runs 14 residues. CDR3 protein: CAISEGGASYGYTF. The CDR3 DNA is TGTGCCATCAGTGAAGGAGGGGCTAGCTATGGCTACACCTTC.

V gene TRBV5-4 combines with J gene TRBJ2-7, with D possibly TRBD2 on 6 matching bases. The CDR3 totals 15 residues. Germline CDR1 SGHNT, CDR2 YYREEE (reference sequence). Trimming removed 2 bases from V and 2 bases from J, with 14 bases in between. The CDR3 spells CASSFPGTEAYEQYF. The CDR3 region has the DNA TGTGCCAGCAGCTTTCCCGGGACTGAAGCCTACGAGCAGTACTTC.